This T cell receptor (beta chain) was sequenced for a study of shared clonotypes between healthy human individuals. Study information: Donors were a couple of women and a few men aged 18 to 49. Regarding the study as a whole: Clonotypes which were not shared had lower generation probabilities than clonotypes that all four donors shared.

As defined, naive CD8 cells were CD45RO-negative and positively selected for CCR7, with terminally differentiated effector memory CD45RA+ cells excluded. Germline trimming cut 4 bases from V and 4 bases from J; bases unmatched to any gene: 0. The CDR3 totals 12 residues. Germline CDR1 SEHNR, CDR2 FQNEAQ (reference sequence). About this clone itself: Antigen: not known.

Only in-frame clones appear in the TCRdb table, and some are missing; sequencing was by immunoSEQ multiplex PCR. The repertoire holds hundreds of thousands of clones, with approximately 96% as singletons. The sequenced material came from naive CD8+ T cells sorted from blood. The chain has TRBV7-9 and TRBJ1-2; TRBD1 aligns across 7 bases. The clonotype comes from a woman aged 25 to 39 in good health. The CDR3 spells CASSWDSYGYTF. In DNA form, the CDR3 reads TGTGCCAGCAGCTGGGACAGCTATGGCTACACCTTC.